This T cell receptor beta chain was recovered during a study of cytomegalovirus exposure and HLA in healthy donors (dated 2017 in TCRdb). About the full investigation: According to an earlier analysis of several hundred of the donors, 150 million to 200 million T cells yielded roughly 110 million unique TCR beta sequences and around 300 Gb of sequence data. An early release covering 550 to 650 HLA-typed donors comprised roughly 300 gigabases of sequencing data and tens of millions of unique TCR sequences. Of the roughly 390 genotyped donors, 80% to 90% were placed in the genetic ancestry cluster associated with self-reported Caucasian donors. The study aimed to test whether signatures of past pathogen exposure could be identified by cataloging public T cell receptors. Using immunosequencing, the study profiled T cell repertoires from about 620 subjects and related those repertoires to cytomegalovirus serostatus. In addition to the first cohort of about 650 subjects, a separate validation cohort of approximately 110 different subjects was used. To predict cytomegalovirus infection status, the study brought together high-throughput TCR immunosequencing, statistical association of individual TCRs with disease status, and machine learning. In a later analysis, previously published TCR beta repertoires from about 670 donors were re-analyzed and high-resolution HLA genotyping was added so that TCR occurrence patterns could be studied. Rather than drawing on any new phenotypic data, the later analysis identified candidate immune exposures from TCR beta sequences and the way those sequences occurred across donors. To decide whether each TCR beta V gene segment behaved as functional or pseudogenic, an earlier analysis of fewer than 750 of the donors relied on high-throughput TCR beta sequencing. Donor age, sex, ethnicity and CMV serostatus were collected together with the repertoire data. A later genetic analysis used genome-wide SNP genotypes for about 60% of the roughly 700 donors, treating that subset as a discovery cohort. All discovery cohort repertoires had been generated on a single sequencing platform. Both class I and class II loci were covered by HLA typing, at four-digit resolution. The number of typed donors differed by locus: roughly 629-630 for A, B, C, DRB1 and DQB1; 500 to 550 for DQA1; 606 for DPA1; and 400 to 480 for DPB1. Because of strong linkage in the cohort, five DR-DQ haplotypes were treated as single units for association and clustering. Among roughly 370 genotyped donors of the cohort, an average of about 240,000 unique TCR beta nucleotide sequences were sequenced per donor, about a sixth of them non-productive. Summary of the overall study and its limitations: Correlated functional status among segregating V segments might be attributable to linkage disequilibrium, but an unknown experimental factor could not be ruled out. Compared with equally common non-associated chains, HLA-associated TCR beta chains in a later analysis were more clonally expanded and had lower generation probabilities. The earlier analysis of 587 of the donors excluded over 15 rarely observed V segments, including chromosome 9 orphons, because counts were too low. According to a later analysis, most CMV-associated TCR beta chains appeared to be HLA-restricted, and the HLA associations seemed to be driven largely by CMV exposure. Because HLA typing was unavailable for some donors at each locus, only the typed subset was used in association tests. Roughly uniform sequencing depth across donors was assumed in presence/absence analyses, although this assumption may not hold. In an earlier analysis of around 600 of the donors, most TCR beta V segments appeared in productive rearrangements about 90% or about 30% of the time, broadly matching IMGT annotations. In a later analysis, TCR association rates were found to vary across HLA loci, with the most associated TCRs seen for DRB1 alleles and the fewest for HLA-C alleles. Across donors, most TCR sequences were observed very rarely, whereas some public TCRs were present in many individuals. Several of the top co-occurrence clusters appeared to be linked to parvovirus B19, influenza, CMV and Epstein-Barr virus, according to a later analysis. A further reported finding was that TCR beta sequences accurately predicted the HLA-A and HLA-B alleles for most subjects in the first cohort. The sequencing pipeline was judged likely to have produced a cluster of highly shared sequence variants as a technical artifact. The classifier was reported to diagnose cytomegalovirus status with high specificity and sensitivity in both the original cohort and the validation cohort. In this cohort, only TCR beta chains were sequenced, and detectable features were limited by the absence of alpha or paired-chain data. Specific HLA alleles were associated with 15,000 to 20,000 TCR beta sequences at a false discovery rate of 0.05 in a later analysis. A later genetic analysis reported fewer N-insertions in productive TCRs among donors in an Asian-associated ancestry cluster than the approximately 670-donor mean. Immune exposure information for the cohort was limited to CMV serostatus. Because the 87-base-pair reads could not distinguish some IMGT-functional V segments, including TRBV6-2 and TRBV6-3, those segments were excluded. When HLA alleles, especially DR and DQ, strongly co-occurred, TCR associations were difficult to assign to individual alleles. In a later genetic analysis, a missense DCLRE1C variant was associated with V-gene and J-gene trimming of TCR beta chains, and the association was replicated in an independent cohort. The study listed 164 TCR beta chains as associated with cytomegalovirus. According to the authors, the approach could potentially be generalized to other disease states and immunological phenotypes. In vitro tests confirmed that a few of the cytomegalovirus-associated TCR beta chains recognize cytomegalovirus antigens.

The cohort consisted of 666 healthy bone marrow donors. Cohort members were all nominally healthy when sampled, although unrecorded immune exposures were likely present. The donor was CMV seronegative and was included in the group of a few hundred seronegative cohort members. Every donor gave a peripheral blood sample, and the peripheral blood mononuclear cells from that sample were used for TCR beta sequencing. The Qiagen DNeasy Blood Extraction Kit was used to extract genomic DNA from the blood cell samples. Receptor libraries were prepared by the immunoSEQ multiplex PCR assay. A mixture of 60 forward primers for TCR Vbeta segments and 13 reverse primers for TCR Jbeta segments was used in the multiplex PCR. A multiplex PCR assay on genomic DNA amplified the CDR3 region of rearranged TCR beta genes. The Illumina HiSeq System was used to sequence the amplified TCR beta libraries as 87-base-pair reads. For the original study's pipeline: Across the 600 to 700 repertoires, a later analysis counted roughly 84 million unique TCR beta chains, roughly 11 million of which were shared by at least two donors. To remove PCR and sequencing errors, raw reads were error-corrected and collapsed into unique sequences using a nearest-neighbor algorithm that merged closely related sequences. V, D and J gene segments were assigned by aligning CDR3 sequences to IMGT reference sequences. Each retained sequence needed at least a six-nucleotide match to both a V gene segment and a J gene segment. Rearrangements were called productive when the CDR3 lacked stop codons and stayed in frame with V and J; all others were non-productive. CDR3 was defined by IMGT convention, running from the second conserved V-encoded cysteine to the conserved J-encoded phenylalanine. The earlier analysis of 500 to 600 of the donors excluded sequences that lacked an unambiguous match to a single V gene segment. In an earlier analysis of about 590 of the donors, a V segment was called functional when productive rearrangements were above 56.7%, and segregating when the standard deviation between donors exceeded 5%. A statistical classification framework was built for diagnosing cytomegalovirus status from the catalog of TCR beta chain sequences. V and J gene assignment, in a later analysis, came from comparing TCR nucleotide sequences with IMGT/GENE-DB human TR gene sequences. The TCRdist pipeline was used in a later analysis to assign CDR3 sequences and most-parsimonious VDJ recombination scenarios. In a later analysis, every TCR beta chain was defined by the combination of its CDR3 amino acid sequence and its V-gene family, and reads without a unique V-gene family were dropped. As a way to deal with suspected cross-contamination and a sequencing artifact, a later analysis dropped approximately 570 nucleotide sequences that were highly shared and had low generation probability. A later analysis calculated a clonal expansion index for each public chain from normalized within-repertoire ranks of inferred template counts. A later analysis computed generation probabilities with a VDJ recombination model fitted to out-of-frame rearrangements, and checked the results against IGoR. In a later analysis, hypergeometric tests were used to score TCR-TCR, TCR-HLA and TCR-CMV co-occurrence, with a repertoire-size bias correction applied to TCR pairs. A later analysis estimated false discovery rates by permuting HLA or CMV assignments 20 times. In a later analysis, co-occurring TCRs were grouped using DBSCAN, and TCRdist sequence similarity was added for clustering within HLA-allele-positive subsets. Co-occurrence clustering excluded repertoires with fewer than 30,000 or more than 120,000 public chains, plus five with anomalous nucleotide sharing. TCRdb carries this immuneACCESS record with in-frame sequences only. Its versions omit some clonotypes, under half of them owing to an unresolved V gene in the studies checked, with the rest unexplained. V, J and clone size are taken as reported in that table, and D and trimming were inferred from the DNA itself. Here the sample has some 220,000 clones; about 85% occur a single time. The top ten clones comprise around 0.22% of the sample.

The CDR3 runs 12 amino acids, cysteine and phenylalanine included. Just the 36-base CDR3 DNA is kept, in frame starting at base 1. In the germline V gene (reference sequence), CDR1 corresponds to MNHNY and CDR2 to SVGAGI. On this clone itself: The target of this receptor is not known. The germline gene is not matched at one end of the junction; a read error may be the cause.

The chain uses TRBV6-6 and TRBJ2-5; matching of 5 bases hints at TRBD2 as the D gene. This clonotype was sampled from a girl aged 2 to 9 in good health and CMV-seronegative. Sequencing used PBMCs. The CDR3 region: CASSYWGESQYF. Here is the DNA: TGTGCCAGCAGTTACTGGGGAGAGTCCCAGTACTTC.